Following are 30 T cell receptor beta chains from one sample sequenced in a study of cytomegalovirus exposure and HLA in healthy donors. The PCR ran on 60 Vbeta and 13 Jbeta primers. TCRdb's copy holds only in-frame clones and misses some; the assay was immunoSEQ multiplex PCR. The specimen's table records about 58,000 clones. The sample comprised PBMCs. Receptors originate from a woman under 30 in good health and CMV-seronegative.

The rearrangement links TRBV27 to TRBJ1-2; 8 bases align to TRBD1. Germline V lookup: CDR1 MNHEY, CDR2 SMNVEV (reference sequence). Trimming at V came to 5 bases and at J to 6 bases, leaving 5 bases not matched to a gene. The CDR3 spans 13 residues. The CDR3 DNA is TGTGCCAGCAGTCTGCAACAGGGGGATGGCTACACCTTC. Its protein product is CASSLQQGDGYTF.

This chain connects TRBV7-2 to TRBJ2-3; D is ambiguous. CDR1 and CDR2 from the germline V gene are SGHTA and FQGNSA. V was shortened by 3 bases and J by 3 bases, with 22 bases between the two germline ends. The CDR3 has 18 amino acids. The CDR3 region is CASSFQSSSTMVTDTQYF. In DNA, the CDR3 is TGTGCCAGCAGCTTCCAGTCCTCGTCAACCATGGTAACAGATACGCAGTATTTT.

This rearrangement joins TRBV6-1 to TRBJ1-2, with D unclear. Looked up from germline, CDR1 is MNHNS and CDR2 is SASEGT. This CDR3 has 14 amino acids. V dropped 1 base and J dropped 5 bases, with 11 bases sitting between them. The CDR3 DNA is TGTGCCAGCAGTGAAGGATGGCAGTCTTATGGCTACACCTTC. It codes for CASSEGWQSYGYTF.

The chain carries TRBV7-2 and TRBJ2-7; 11 nucleotides match TRBD1. Germline CDR1 and CDR2: SGHTA and FQGNSA. Germline trimming cut 4 bases from V and 7 bases from J; bases unmatched to any gene: 12. The CDR3 covers 16 residues. The CDR3 loop reads CASSSAAGQGGREQYF. The CDR3 DNA sequence: TGTGCCAGCAGCTCGGCCGCGGGACAGGGGGGCCGGGAGCAGTACTTC.

CDR3 region: CASRGRTDTQYF. CDR3 in DNA: TGTGCCAGCAGGGGGAGAACGGATACGCAGTATTTT. The V and J genes are TRBV7-8 and TRBJ2-3, with a tentative D call TRBD2 (5 bases). Germline V gene lookup returns CDR1 SGHVS and CDR2 FQNEAQ. V lost 6 bases and J 6 bases, leaving 10 bases between the germline ends. There are 12 residues in the CDR3.

The CDR3 coding sequence is TGCGCCAGCAGCCTAAGGGGCGGGGGGGCCGTAGATACGCAGTATTTT. Encoded protein: CASSLRGGGAVDTQYF. This sequence joins TRBV5-1 and TRBJ2-3; 9 nucleotides align to TRBD2. CDR3 size: 16 residues. Trimming cost V 4 bases and J 5 bases; bases outside gene matches: 11. CDR1 and CDR2 (germline): SGHRS, YFSETQ.

This chain connects TRBV9 to TRBJ1-3, with 8 bases matching TRBD1. This CDR3 contains 16 residues. The germline V gene encodes CDR1 SGDLS and CDR2 YYNGEE. The trim removed 3 bases at V and 7 bases at J, leaving 12 bases unmatched. CDR3 protein: CASSDIQGVDGNTIYF. DNA of the CDR3: TGTGCCAGCAGCGACATACAGGGGGTAGACGGGAACACCATATATTTT. The entire variable domain, with the rest obtained from reference TRBV9 and TRBJ1-3, is as follows: DSGVTQTPKHLITATGQRVTLRCSPRSGDLSVYWYQQSLDQGLQFLIQYYNGEERAKGNILERFSAQQFPDLHSELNLSSLELGDSALYFCASSDIQGVDGNTIYFGEGSWLTVV.

The chain carries TRBV10-2 and TRBJ2-1; D is perhaps TRBD2 (5 bases). Germline CDR1 and CDR2: WSHSY and SAAADI. Trimming pared 6 bases from V and 1 base from J, leaving 7 bases between. The CDR3 contains 13 residues. The CDR3 loop is CASRRESYNEQFF. DNA of the CDR3: TGCGCCAGCAGGAGGGAATCCTACAATGAGCAGTTCTTC.

This chain connects TRBV6-1 to TRBJ2-3, with TRBD2 matching over 9 bases. V lost 7 bases and J lost 2; bases outside the gene matches: 7. This CDR3 has 15 amino acids. CDR1 MNHNS and CDR2 SASEGT come from the germline V gene. The CDR3 DNA reads TGTGCCAGCAAGGAGCGGGGGGCCTCCACAGATACGCAGTATTTT. Its protein is CASKERGASTDTQYF.

The chain couples TRBV15 to TRBJ2-7; possible D gene TRBD2, 6 bases. Germline CDR1 LNHNV, CDR2 YYDKDF (reference sequence). V gave up 2 bases and J gave up 3 bases, with 14 bases separating them. This CDR3 is 15 amino acids long. CDR3 bases: TGTGCCACCAGCAGACTGCCGGGACTGATCTACGAGCAGTACTTC. Translated, it gives CATSRLPGLIYEQYF.

The CDR3 bases are TGTGCCAGCAGTTCGATTATACAGGGAGGGACTGAAGCTTTCTTT. Protein sequence: CASSSIIQGGTEAFF. This chain uses TRBV27 with TRBJ1-1; a possible D gene is TRBD1 (6 bases). This CDR3 region has 15 residues. Germline V gives CDR1 MNHEY, CDR2 SMNVEV (reference sequence). V was trimmed by 4 bases and J by 5 bases, leaving 17 bases between them.

The V and J genes are TRBV5-1 and TRBJ2-7; 7 bases are shared with TRBD1. This CDR3 has 13 residues. Trimming cost V 0 bases and J 6 bases; bases outside gene matches: 3. Germline CDR1 is SGHRS and CDR2 is YFSETQ. This CDR3 is CASSLVGGLEQYF. The CDR3 nucleotides are TGCGCCAGCAGCTTGGTAGGGGGCCTCGAGCAGTACTTC. Full variable domain (outside the CDR3, taken from reference TRBV5-1 and TRBJ2-7): KAGVTQTPRYLIKTRGQQVTLSCSPISGHRSVSWYQQTPGQGLQFLFEYFSETQRNKGNFPGRFSGRQFSNSRSEMNVSTLELGDSALYLCASSLVGGLEQYFGPGTRLTVT.

The gene calls are TRBV5-1 and TRBJ2-7; weak D call: TRBD2 (6 bases). Trimming stripped 0 bases from V and 1 base from J, with 11 bases between. Germline values: CDR1 SGHRS, CDR2 YFSETQ. This CDR3 is built from 15 residues. CDR3 DNA sequence: TGCGCCAGCAGCTTGGGTGGAGGGTATTCCTACGAGCAGTACTTC. Amino acids: CASSLGGGYSYEQYF.

This chain connects TRBV28 to TRBJ1-1; no clear D. Germline CDR1 MDHEN, CDR2 SYDVKM. Between the trimmed V and J ends, which lost 11 bases and 1 base, there was a span of 11 bases. The CDR3 loop spans 12 amino acids. Written as DNA, the CDR3 is TGTGCCTGCCGTTCGGGGAACACTGAAGCTTTCTTT. Amino acids: CACRSGNTEAFF.

The V gene is TRBV6-1, the J gene TRBJ1-5; D remains unclear. V lost 6 bases and J lost 6, with 18 bases in between. The CDR3 consists of 15 residues. Germline V lookup: CDR1 MNHNS, CDR2 SASEGT. The CDR3 region has the DNA TGTGCCAGCAGGTCCTTGGGAGGATTCGGTCAGCCCCAGCATTTT. As protein: CASRSLGGFGQPQHF.

The V call is TRBV5-1, the J call TRBJ1-1; perhaps TRBD1 as D (5 bases). Trimming took off 0 bases at V and 1 base at J, with 7 bases between the two ends. Germline CDR1 SGHRS, CDR2 YFSETQ. The length of the CDR3 is 14 residues. CDR3 coding DNA: TGCGCCAGCAGCTTGGAACAGGAGAACACTGAAGCTTTCTTT. This encodes CASSLEQENTEAFF.

The chain recombines TRBV7-9 with TRBJ2-7, with a possible D match to TRBD1 (6 bases). The CDR3 spans 15 residues. Germline CDR1 SEHNR, CDR2 FQNEAQ (reference sequence). The V end lost 0 bases, the J end lost 3 bases, and 12 bases lay between the germline ends. CDR3 amino acids: CASSLAGTRIYEQYF. In DNA, the CDR3 is TGTGCCAGCAGCTTAGCGGGGACACGGATCTACGAGCAGTACTTC. Supplemented by reference TRBV7-9 and TRBJ2-7, the full variable domain reads DTGVSQNPRHKITKRGQNVTFRCDPISEHNRLYWYRQTLGQGPEFLTYFQNEAQLEKSRLLSDRFSAERPKGSFSTLEIQRTEQGDSAMYLCASSLAGTRIYEQYFGPGTRLTVT.

The chain couples TRBV5-6 to TRBJ2-7; 7 bases are shared with TRBD1. The length of the CDR3 is 15 residues. With 1 base clipped from V and 3 bases from J, the junction kept 7 bases outside the gene matches. Germline lookup yields CDR1 SGHDT and CDR2 YYEEEE. CDR3 region: CASSLIPGGNYEQYF. CDR3 nucleotide sequence: TGTGCCAGCAGCTTGATCCCAGGGGGTAACTACGAGCAGTACTTC.

This rearrangement joins TRBV15 to TRBJ2-1; 8 positions agree with TRBD2. CDR1 LNHNV and CDR2 YYDKDF come from the germline V gene (reference sequence). The CDR3 consists of 15 residues. Trimming removed 5 bases from V and 4 bases from J; junction bases left unmatched: 7. DNA for the CDR3: TGTGCCACCAGCCTAGAACGGGGGGGTTACAATGAGCAGTTCTTC. Translated, it gives CATSLERGGYNEQFF.

The rearrangement uses TRBV6-5 and TRBJ1-4, with D uncertain. The CDR3 contains 15 residues. V was pared by 0 bases and J by 7 bases, with 12 bases between. Looked up from germline, CDR1 is MNHEY and CDR2 is SVGAGI. The CDR3 is CASSYSWERSEKLFF. CDR3 sequence (DNA): TGTGCCAGCAGTTACTCCTGGGAGAGGTCTGAAAAACTGTTTTTT.

As for this clone: At one end the junction does not follow the germline gene, possibly because of a read error. The chain recombines TRBV6-5 with TRBJ2-1; 8 bases align to TRBD1. This CDR3 is 14 amino acids long. CDR1 is MNHEY, CDR2 SVGAGI, per germline. CDR3 sequence: CASSYSSFRDRRIF. CDR3 bases: TGTGCCAGCAGTTACTCGAGTTTCCGGGACAGGCGAATCTTC.

The chain couples TRBV15 to TRBJ1-3; D remains unclear. V was pared by 3 bases and J by 2 bases, with 8 bases between. Germline assignment: CDR1 LNHNV and CDR2 YYDKDF (reference sequence). This CDR3 spans 14 amino acids. DNA of the CDR3: TGTGCCACCAGCAGCAGGAGGCCTGGAAACACCATATATTTT. It encodes CATSSRRPGNTIYF.

The J gene is TRBJ2-1, the V gene TRBV28; D may be TRBD2 (6 bases). Per germline, CDR1 MDHEN and CDR2 SYDVKM. V lost 5 bases and J lost 2, with 25 bases in between. The CDR3 has 19 amino acids. The CDR3 loop reads CASSGPGGSPESPYNEQFF. CDR3 DNA: TGTGCCAGCAGTGGACCCGGAGGGAGTCCCGAGAGTCCCTACAATGAGCAGTTCTTC.

V gene TRBV11-2 combines with J gene TRBJ1-1; D gene uncertain. Trimming removed 0 bases at V and 1 base at J, with 3 bases between. The germline V gene encodes CDR1 SGHAT and CDR2 FQNNGV. The CDR3 totals 13 residues. The CDR3 region is CASSLDRNTEAFF. CDR3 sequence (DNA): TGTGCCAGCAGCTTAGACAGGAACACTGAAGCTTTCTTT.

This chain connects TRBV7-2 to TRBJ1-5; D not certain. The CDR3 runs 15 residues. V lost 4 bases and J 3 bases, leaving 13 bases between the germline ends. Germline V lookup: CDR1 SGHTA, CDR2 FQGNSA. This chain's CDR3 is CASSSSPGNNQPQHF. CDR3 DNA: TGTGCCAGCAGCTCTTCGCCGGGTAACAATCAGCCCCAGCATTTT.

This chain connects TRBV5-6 to TRBJ1-2; maybe TRBD1 (6 bases). The V and J ends lost 4 bases and 5 bases respectively, with 12 bases between them. The CDR3 runs 13 residues. Germline V gives CDR1 SGHDT, CDR2 YYEEEE. CDR3 nucleotide sequence: TGTGCCAGCAGCATCTACAGGGATTATGGCTACACCTTC. As protein: CASSIYRDYGYTF.

The chain has TRBV5-1 and TRBJ2-1; 14 bases are a match to TRBD2. CDR1 SGHRS and CDR2 YFSETQ come from the germline V gene. The CDR3 loop spans 15 amino acids. Unmatched junction bases numbered 2, after V lost 0 bases and J lost 9 bases. Here the CDR3 DNA reads TGCGCCAGCAGCTTGGCCGGACTAGCGGGAGGTGAGCAGTTCTTC. Translated, it gives CASSLAGLAGGEQFF.

The V and J genes are TRBV5-1 and TRBJ2-3, with 10 bases lining up with TRBD1. Germline V CDR1 and CDR2: SGHRS, YFSETQ. V dropped 0 bases and J dropped 3; count of bases not matched to a gene: 4. This CDR3 spans 16 amino acids. The CDR3 bases are TGCGCCAGCAGCTTGGGAGGGACAGGGGTGACAGATACGCAGTATTTT. Its protein is CASSLGGTGVTDTQYF. The full variable domain, in which reference TRBV5-1 and TRBJ2-3 provide the parts outside the CDR3, is KAGVTQTPRYLIKTRGQQVTLSCSPISGHRSVSWYQQTPGQGLQFLFEYFSETQRNKGNFPGRFSGRQFSNSRSEMNVSTLELGDSALYLCASSLGGTGVTDTQYFGPGTRLTVL.

The chain recombines TRBV7-9 with TRBJ1-1; D is perhaps TRBD1 (5 bases). Trimming cost V 2 bases and J 4 bases, with 8 bases left between them. CDR1 is SEHNR and CDR2 is FQNEAQ in the germline V gene (reference sequence). The CDR3 is 13 residues long. CDR3 region: CASSLTGGTEAFF. The CDR3 coding sequence is TGTGCCAGCAGCTTAACCGGGGGCACTGAAGCTTTCTTT.

As to this clone: The same CDR3 can be traced to other DNA sequences in this sample. This chain uses TRBV10-2 with TRBJ1-2; 9 bases line up with TRBD1. The length of the CDR3 is 18 residues. CDR1 is WSHSY, CDR2 SAAADI, per germline. After removal of 6 bases from V and 1 base from J, the junction contained 15 bases not matched to a gene. In DNA form, the CDR3 reads TGCGCCAGCAGCCTTTCCCCGGGACAGGGCCAATATAACTATGGCTACACCTTC. It yields the protein CASSLSPGQGQYNYGYTF.